These T cell receptor beta chains were read from a single sample in a study of T cell changes during pregnancy in multiple sclerosis. Method: immunoSEQ multiplex PCR; TCRdb's copy keeps in-frame clones and lacks some. The data contain fewer than 110,000 clones, less than 95% of them singletons. This material consisted of peripheral blood, taken in the third trimester of pregnancy. All receptors derive from a female donor in good health, enrolled as a control in a pregnancy study. Each CDR3 is given with its conserved first and last residue. The D gene is left open where the match is weak.

j_call v_call d_call cdr3_aa cdr3_nt
TRBJ2-7 TRBV9 - CASSPPRARGDEQYF TGTGCCAGCAGCCCACCCCGGGCCAGGGGGGACGAGCAGTACTTC
TRBJ2-3 TRBV6-5 TRBD2 CATKSGGGGPDTQYF TGCGCCACCAAATCGGGAGGGGGGGGTCCAGATACGCAGTATTTT
TRBJ2-1 TRBV9 TRBD2 CASSPREAGAYNEQFF TGTGCCAGCAGCCCGCGAGAGGCGGGAGCCTACAATGAGCAGTTCTTC
TRBJ1-3 TRBV30 - CAWSVNRASGNTIYF TGTGCCTGGAGTGTAAACAGGGCCTCTGGAAACACCATATATTTT
TRBJ2-5 TRBV6-5 TRBD2 CASSYGGGTQETQYF TGTGCCAGCAGTTACGGCGGGGGGACTCAGGAGACCCAGTACTTC
TRBJ2-7 TRBV7-9 - CASSSPRGGGGTTPYEQYF TGTGCCAGCAGCTCCCCACGTGGCGGGGGCGGCACCACCCCCTACGAGCAGTACTTC
TRBJ2-7 TRBV4-3 TRBD1 CASSQEFYGTGGLDEQYF TGCGCCAGCAGCCAAGAATTCTACGGGACAGGGGGCCTGGACGAGCAGTACTTC
TRBJ2-2 TRBV9 - CASSVRGGGPTGELFF TGTGCCAGCAGCGTTAGGGGAGGGGGTCCCACCGGGGAGCTGTTTTTT
TRBJ2-1 TRBV4-1 - CASRPYDSGANEQFF TGCGCCAGCAGACCTTATGATTCAGGGGCCAATGAGCAGTTCTTC
TRBJ2-7 TRBV9 TRBD1 CASSAGQGPLEQYF TGTGCCAGCAGCGCGGGACAGGGACCCCTCGAGCAGTACTTC
TRBJ1-5 TRBV30 - CAWSVGRVSSYSNQPQHF TGTGCCTGGAGTGTAGGGCGGGTCTCCTCGTATAGCAATCAGCCCCAGCATTTT
TRBJ1-2 TRBV6-1 TRBD1 CASREGTDTNYGYTF TGTGCCAGCAGAGAAGGGACAGATACTAACTATGGCTACACCTTC
TRBJ1-6 TRBV30 - CAWMFGGTGSPLHF TGTGCCTGGATGTTTGGGGGGACCGGTTCACCCCTCCACTTT
TRBJ1-6 TRBV5-5 TRBD1 CASSITGTGYNSPLHF TGTGCCAGCAGCATAACCGGGACAGGATATAATTCACCCCTCCACTTT